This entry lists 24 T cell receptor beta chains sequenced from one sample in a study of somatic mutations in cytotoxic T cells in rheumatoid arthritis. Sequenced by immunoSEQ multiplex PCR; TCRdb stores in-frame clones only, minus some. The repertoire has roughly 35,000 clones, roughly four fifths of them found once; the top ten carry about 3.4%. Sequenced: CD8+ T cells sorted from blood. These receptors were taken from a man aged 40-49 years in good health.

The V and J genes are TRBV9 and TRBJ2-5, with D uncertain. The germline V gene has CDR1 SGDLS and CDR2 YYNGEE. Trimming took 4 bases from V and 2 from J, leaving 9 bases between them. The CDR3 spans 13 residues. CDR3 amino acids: CASSPPRQETQYF. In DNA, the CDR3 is TGTGCCAGCAGCCCCCCGAGACAAGAGACCCAGTACTTC.

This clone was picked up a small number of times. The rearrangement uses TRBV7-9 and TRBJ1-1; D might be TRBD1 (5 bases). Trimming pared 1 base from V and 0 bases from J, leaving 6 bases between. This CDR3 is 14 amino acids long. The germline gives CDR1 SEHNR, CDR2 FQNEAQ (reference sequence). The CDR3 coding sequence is TGTGCCAGCAGCTTAGAGGGGATGAACACTGAAGCTTTCTTT. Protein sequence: CASSLEGMNTEAFF.

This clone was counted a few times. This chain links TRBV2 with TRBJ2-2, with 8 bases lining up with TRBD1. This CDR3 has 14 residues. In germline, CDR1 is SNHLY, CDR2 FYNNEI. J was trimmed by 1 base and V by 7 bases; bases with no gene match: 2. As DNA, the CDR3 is TGTGCCAGCACTGGACAGGGGAACACCGGGGAGCTGTTTTTT. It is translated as CASTGQGNTGELFF.

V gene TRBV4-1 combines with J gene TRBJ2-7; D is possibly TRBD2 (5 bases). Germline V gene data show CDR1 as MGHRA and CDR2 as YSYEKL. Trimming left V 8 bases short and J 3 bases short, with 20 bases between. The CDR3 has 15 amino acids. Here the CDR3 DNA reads TGCGCCAGCTCCTCTTCCTCGGGATTTGGCTACGAGCAGTACTTC. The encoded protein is CASSSSSGFGYEQYF.

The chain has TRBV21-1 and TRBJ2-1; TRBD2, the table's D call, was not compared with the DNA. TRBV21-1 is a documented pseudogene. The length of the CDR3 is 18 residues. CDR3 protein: CASTLWASGRSSYNEQFF. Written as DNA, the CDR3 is TGTGCCAGCACCCTTTGGGCTAGCGGGAGGAGCTCCTACAATGAGCAGTTCTTC.

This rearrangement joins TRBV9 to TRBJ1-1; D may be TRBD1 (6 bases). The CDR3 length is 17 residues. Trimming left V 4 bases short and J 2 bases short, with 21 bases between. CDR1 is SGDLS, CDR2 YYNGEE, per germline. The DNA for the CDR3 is TGTGCCAGCAGCCTCTCCGTCGGGGGCGGACGAAACACTGAAGCTTTCTTT. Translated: CASSLSVGGGRNTEAFF.

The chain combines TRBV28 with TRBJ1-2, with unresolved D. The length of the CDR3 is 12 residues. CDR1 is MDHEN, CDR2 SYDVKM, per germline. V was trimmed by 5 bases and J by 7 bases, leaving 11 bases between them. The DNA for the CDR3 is TGTGCCAGCAGTCCGTTCGGGAGTGGCTACACCTTC. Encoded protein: CASSPFGSGYTF.

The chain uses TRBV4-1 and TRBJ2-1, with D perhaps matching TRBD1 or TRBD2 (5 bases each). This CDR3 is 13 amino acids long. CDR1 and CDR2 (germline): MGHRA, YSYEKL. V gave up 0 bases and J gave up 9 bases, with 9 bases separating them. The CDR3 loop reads CASSQDPGTEQFF. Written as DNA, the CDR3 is TGCGCCAGCAGCCAAGATCCGGGGACTGAGCAGTTCTTC.

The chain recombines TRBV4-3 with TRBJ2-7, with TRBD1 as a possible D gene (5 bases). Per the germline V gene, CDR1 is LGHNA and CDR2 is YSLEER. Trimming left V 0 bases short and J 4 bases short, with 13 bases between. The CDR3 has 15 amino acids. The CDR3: CASSQDQGYTYEQYF. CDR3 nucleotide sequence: TGCGCCAGCAGCCAAGATCAGGGCTACACTTACGAGCAGTACTTC.

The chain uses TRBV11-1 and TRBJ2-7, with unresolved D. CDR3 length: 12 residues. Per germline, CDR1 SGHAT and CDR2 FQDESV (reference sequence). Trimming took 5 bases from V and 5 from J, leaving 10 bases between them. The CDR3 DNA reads TGTGCCAGCAGCCCCATCCAAGACGAGCAGTACTTC. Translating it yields CASSPIQDEQYF.

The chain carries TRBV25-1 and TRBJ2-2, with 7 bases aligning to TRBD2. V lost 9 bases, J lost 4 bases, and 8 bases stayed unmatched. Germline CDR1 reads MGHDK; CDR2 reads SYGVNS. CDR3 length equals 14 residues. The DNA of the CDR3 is TGTGCCAGTCTCAAGCGGGGAGGCACCGGGGAGCTGTTTTTT. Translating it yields CASLKRGGTGELFF.

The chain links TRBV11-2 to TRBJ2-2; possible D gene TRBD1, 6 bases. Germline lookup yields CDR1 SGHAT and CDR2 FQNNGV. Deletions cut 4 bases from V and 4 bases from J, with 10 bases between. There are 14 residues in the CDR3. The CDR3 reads CASSYMGATGELFF. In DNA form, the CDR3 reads TGTGCCAGCAGCTACATGGGGGCCACCGGGGAGCTGTTTTTT. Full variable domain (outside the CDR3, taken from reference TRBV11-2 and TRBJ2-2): EAGVAQSPRYKIIEKRQSVAFWCNPISGHATLYWYQQILGQGPKLLIQFQNNGVVDDSQLPKDRFSAERLKGVDSTLKIQPAKLEDSAVYLCASSYMGATGELFFGEGSRLTVL.

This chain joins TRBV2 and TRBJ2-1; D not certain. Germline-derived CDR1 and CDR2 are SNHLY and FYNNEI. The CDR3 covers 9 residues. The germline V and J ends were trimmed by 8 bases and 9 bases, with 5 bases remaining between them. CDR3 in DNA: TGTGCCAGCGGAACTGAGCAGTTCTTC. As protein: CASGTEQFF. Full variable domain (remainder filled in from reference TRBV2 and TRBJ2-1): EPEVTQTPSHQVTQMGQEVILRCVPISNHLYFYWYRQILGQKVEFLVSFYNNEISEKSEIFDDQFSVERPDGSNFTLKIRSTKLEDSAMYFCASGTEQFFGPGTRLTVL.

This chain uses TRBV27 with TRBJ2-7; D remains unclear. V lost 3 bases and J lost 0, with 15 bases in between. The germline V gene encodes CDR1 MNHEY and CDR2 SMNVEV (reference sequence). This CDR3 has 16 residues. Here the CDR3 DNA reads TGTGCCAGCAGTTTGGCCCCAACGCTTAGCTCCTACGAGCAGTACTTC. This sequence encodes CASSLAPTLSSYEQYF.

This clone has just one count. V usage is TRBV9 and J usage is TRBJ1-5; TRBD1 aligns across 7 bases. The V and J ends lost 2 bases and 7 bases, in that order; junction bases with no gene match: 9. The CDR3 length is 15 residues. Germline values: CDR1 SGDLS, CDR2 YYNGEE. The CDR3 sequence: CASSVGGGAGQPQHF. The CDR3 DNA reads TGTGCCAGCAGCGTTGGAGGGGGCGCAGGGCAGCCCCAGCATTTT.

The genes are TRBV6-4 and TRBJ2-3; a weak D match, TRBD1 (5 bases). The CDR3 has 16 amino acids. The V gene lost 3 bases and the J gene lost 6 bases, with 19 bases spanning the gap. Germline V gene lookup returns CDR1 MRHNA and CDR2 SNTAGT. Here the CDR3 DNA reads TGTGCCAGCAGTGAATGGGGCGACAAGGGGTCCGATACGCAGTATTTT. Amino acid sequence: CASSEWGDKGSDTQYF.

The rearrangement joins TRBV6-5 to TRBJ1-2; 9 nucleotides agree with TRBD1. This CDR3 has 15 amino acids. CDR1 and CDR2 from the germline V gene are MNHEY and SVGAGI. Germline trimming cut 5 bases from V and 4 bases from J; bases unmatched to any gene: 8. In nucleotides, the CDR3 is TGTGCCAGCAGTCTCCGGGACAGGGTGGGCTATGGCTACACCTTC. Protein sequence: CASSLRDRVGYGYTF.

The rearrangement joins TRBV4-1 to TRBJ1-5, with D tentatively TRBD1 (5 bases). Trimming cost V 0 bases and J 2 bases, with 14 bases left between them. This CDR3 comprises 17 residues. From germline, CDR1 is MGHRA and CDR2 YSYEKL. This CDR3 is CASSQDGGLVGNQPQHF. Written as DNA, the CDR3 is TGCGCCAGCAGCCAAGATGGGGGATTAGTGGGCAATCAGCCCCAGCATTTT.

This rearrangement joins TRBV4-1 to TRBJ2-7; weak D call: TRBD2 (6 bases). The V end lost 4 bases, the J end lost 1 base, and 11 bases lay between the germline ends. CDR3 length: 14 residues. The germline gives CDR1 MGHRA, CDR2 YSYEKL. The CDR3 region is CASSPGTSSYEQYF. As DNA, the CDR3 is TGCGCCAGCAGCCCCGGGACTTCTTCCTACGAGCAGTACTTC.

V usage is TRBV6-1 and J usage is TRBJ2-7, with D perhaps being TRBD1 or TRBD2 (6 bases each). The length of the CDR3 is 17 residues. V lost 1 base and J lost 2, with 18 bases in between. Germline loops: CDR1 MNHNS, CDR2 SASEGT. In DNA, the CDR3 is TGTGCCAGCAGTGAAGGGGGGTGGGGGGCCACGGCCTACGAGCAGTACTTC. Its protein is CASSEGGWGATAYEQYF.

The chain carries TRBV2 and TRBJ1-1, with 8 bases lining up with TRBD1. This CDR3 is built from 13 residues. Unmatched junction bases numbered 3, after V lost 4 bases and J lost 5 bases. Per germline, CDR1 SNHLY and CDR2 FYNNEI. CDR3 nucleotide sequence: TGTGCCAGCAGTGCTACAGGGGGGACTGAAGCTTTCTTT. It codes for CASSATGGTEAFF.

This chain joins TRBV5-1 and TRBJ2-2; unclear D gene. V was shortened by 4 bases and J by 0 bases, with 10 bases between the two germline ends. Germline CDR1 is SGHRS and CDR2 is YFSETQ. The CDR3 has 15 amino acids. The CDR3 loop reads CASSPANTNTGELFF. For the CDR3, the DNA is TGCGCCAGCAGCCCAGCGAATACGAACACCGGGGAGCTGTTTTTT.

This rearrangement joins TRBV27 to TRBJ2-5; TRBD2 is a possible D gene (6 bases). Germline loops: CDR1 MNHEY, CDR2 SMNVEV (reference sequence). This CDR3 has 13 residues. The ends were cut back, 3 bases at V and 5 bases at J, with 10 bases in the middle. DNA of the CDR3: TGTGCCAGCAGTTTTGCGCTAGCGGAGACCCAGTACTTC. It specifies CASSFALAETQYF.

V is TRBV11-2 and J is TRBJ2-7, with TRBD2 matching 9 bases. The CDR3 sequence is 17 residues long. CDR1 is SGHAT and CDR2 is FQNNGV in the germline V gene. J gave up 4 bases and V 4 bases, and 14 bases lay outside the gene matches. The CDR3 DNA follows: TGTGCCAGCAGCTCAAGAAAGGCGGGAGGGATGCTTTACGAGCAGTACTTC. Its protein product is CASSSRKAGGMLYEQYF.